This T cell receptor beta chain was observed in a study of regulatory T cells in long-lasting Graves disease. Both iRepertoire HTBI primers and Arm-PCR of CDR3 regions were used to build the TCR beta libraries. TCRdb re-called the multiplex PCR reads with MiXCR, one entry per CDR3 protein. The repertoire has more than 400,000 distinct CDR3 sequences, less than 20% of them found once; the top ten carry about 10%. The sample holds many counts of this clonotype. Time point reported: newly diagnosed GD, antithyroid drugs for less than 3 months. RNA extracted from PBMCs served as the sequencing template. The germline V gene has CDR1 SGHAT and CDR2 FQNNGV. This CDR3 region has 15 residues. Losses at the gene ends were 3 bases for V and 2 bases for J; bases not matched to a gene: 2. The same sample was also used in a study of T cells in Graves' hyperthyroidism and ophthalmopathy. That investigation notes: Most thyroid clonotypes expanded above 0.001 appeared in blood too.

This clonotype was sampled from a woman between 25 and 40 years old with Graves disease. The input for sequencing was peripheral blood mononuclear cells (PBMCs), taken at new diagnosis, from a patient treated with antithyroid drugs. The chain combines TRBV11-2 with TRBJ2-1; 9 bases fit TRBD2. CDR3 sequence: CASSFSSGTYNEQFF. The DNA of the CDR3 is TGTGCCAGCAGCTTCTCTAGCGGGACCTACAATGAGCAGTTCTTC.